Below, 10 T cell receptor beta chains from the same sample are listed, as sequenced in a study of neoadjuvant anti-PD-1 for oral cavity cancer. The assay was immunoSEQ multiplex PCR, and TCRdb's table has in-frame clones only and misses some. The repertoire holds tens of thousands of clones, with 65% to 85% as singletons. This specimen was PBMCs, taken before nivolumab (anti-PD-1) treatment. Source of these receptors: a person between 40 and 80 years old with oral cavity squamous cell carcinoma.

The CDR3 sequence: CASSVLAKSSYNEQFF. The CDR3 region has the DNA TGTGCCAGCAGTGTTTTAGCGAAGAGCTCCTACAATGAGCAGTTCTTC. The chain couples TRBV2 to TRBJ2-1; perhaps TRBD2 as D (5 bases). CDR1 and CDR2 from the germline V gene are SNHLY and FYNNEI. CDR3 length: 16 amino acids. V was cut by 4 bases and J by 0 bases, with 13 bases left in between.

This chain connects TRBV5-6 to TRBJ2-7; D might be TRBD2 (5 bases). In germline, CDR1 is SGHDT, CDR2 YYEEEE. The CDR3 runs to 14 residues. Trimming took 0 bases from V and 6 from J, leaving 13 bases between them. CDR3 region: CASSLGLARAEQYF. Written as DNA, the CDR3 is TGTGCCAGCAGCTTGGGGTTAGCGAGGGCCGAGCAGTACTTC.

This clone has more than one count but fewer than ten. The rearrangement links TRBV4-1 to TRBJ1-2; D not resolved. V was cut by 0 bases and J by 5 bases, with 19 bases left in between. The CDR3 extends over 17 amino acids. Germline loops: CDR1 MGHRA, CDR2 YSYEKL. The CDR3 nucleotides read TGCGCCAGCAGCCAAGATAGTGTTCCGGACGGACTTTATGGCTACACCTTC. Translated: CASSQDSVPDGLYGYTF.

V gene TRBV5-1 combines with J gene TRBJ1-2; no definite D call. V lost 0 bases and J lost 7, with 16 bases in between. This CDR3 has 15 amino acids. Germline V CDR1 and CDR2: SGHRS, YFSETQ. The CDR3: CASSLVAGSAAGYTF. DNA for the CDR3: TGCGCCAGCAGCTTGGTAGCTGGGTCCGCGGCTGGCTACACCTTC.

The CDR3 sequence: CASRGENTGELFF. The CDR3 region has the DNA TGTGCCAGTCGGGGTGAGAACACCGGGGAGCTGTTTTTT. The chain combines TRBV19 with TRBJ2-2; tentative D call: TRBD2 (5 bases). CDR1 is LNHDA, CDR2 SQIVND, per germline (reference sequence). The CDR3 has 13 residues. The V end was cut by 8 bases, the J end by 1 base, with 8 bases between.

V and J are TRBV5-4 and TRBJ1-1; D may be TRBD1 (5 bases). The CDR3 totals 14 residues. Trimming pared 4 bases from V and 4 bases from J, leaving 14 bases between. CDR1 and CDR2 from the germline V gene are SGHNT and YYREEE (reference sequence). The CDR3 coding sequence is TGTGCCAGCAGCCGTCAAGCAGGGACCACTGAAGCTTTCTTT. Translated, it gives CASSRQAGTTEAFF.

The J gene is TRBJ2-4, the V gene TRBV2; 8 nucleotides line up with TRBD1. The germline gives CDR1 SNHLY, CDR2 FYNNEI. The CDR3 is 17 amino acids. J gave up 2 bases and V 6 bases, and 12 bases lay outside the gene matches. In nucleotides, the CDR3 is TGTGCCAGCAGCCAAGGACAGGGTTTAGTTTCCAAAAACATTCAGTACTTC. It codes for CASSQGQGLVSKNIQYF.

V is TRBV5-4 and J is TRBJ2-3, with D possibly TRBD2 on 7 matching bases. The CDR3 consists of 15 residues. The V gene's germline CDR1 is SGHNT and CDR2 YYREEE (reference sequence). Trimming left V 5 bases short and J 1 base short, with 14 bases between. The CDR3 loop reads CASRGGGGGTDTQYF. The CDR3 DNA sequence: TGTGCCAGCAGGGGCGGGGGCGGAGGCACAGATACGCAGTATTTT.

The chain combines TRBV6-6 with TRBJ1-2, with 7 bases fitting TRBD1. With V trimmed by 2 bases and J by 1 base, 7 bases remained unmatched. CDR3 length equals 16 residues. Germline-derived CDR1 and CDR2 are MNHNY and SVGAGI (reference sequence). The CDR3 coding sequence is TGTGCCAGCAGTTACGTACCGGGACAGCATAACTATGGCTACACCTTC. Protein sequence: CASSYVPGQHNYGYTF.

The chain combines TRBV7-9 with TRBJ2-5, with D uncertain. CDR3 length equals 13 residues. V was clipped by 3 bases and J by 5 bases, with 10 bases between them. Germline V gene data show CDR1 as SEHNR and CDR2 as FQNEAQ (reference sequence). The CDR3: CASSFAGEETQYF. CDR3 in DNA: TGTGCCAGCAGCTTCGCAGGAGAGGAGACCCAGTACTTC.